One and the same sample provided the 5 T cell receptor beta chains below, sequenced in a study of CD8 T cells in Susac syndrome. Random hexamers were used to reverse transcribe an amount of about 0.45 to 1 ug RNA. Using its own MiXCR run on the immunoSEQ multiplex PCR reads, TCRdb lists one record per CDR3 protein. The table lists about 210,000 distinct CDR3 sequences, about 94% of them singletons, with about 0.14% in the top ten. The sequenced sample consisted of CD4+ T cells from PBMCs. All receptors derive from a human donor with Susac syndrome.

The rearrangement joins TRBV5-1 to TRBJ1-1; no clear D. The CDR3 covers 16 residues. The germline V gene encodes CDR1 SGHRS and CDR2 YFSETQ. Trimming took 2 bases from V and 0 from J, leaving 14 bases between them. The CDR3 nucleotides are TGCGCCAGCAGCTTACGGCCGACCGACATGAACACTGAAGCTTTCTTT. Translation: CASSLRPTDMNTEAFF.

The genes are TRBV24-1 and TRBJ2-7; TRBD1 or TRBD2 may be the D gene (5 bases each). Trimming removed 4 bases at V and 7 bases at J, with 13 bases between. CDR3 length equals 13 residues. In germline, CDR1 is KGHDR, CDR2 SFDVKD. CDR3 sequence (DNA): TGTGCCACCAGTGACCCGACCGGGGCAGAGCAGTACTTC. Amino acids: CATSDPTGAEQYF.

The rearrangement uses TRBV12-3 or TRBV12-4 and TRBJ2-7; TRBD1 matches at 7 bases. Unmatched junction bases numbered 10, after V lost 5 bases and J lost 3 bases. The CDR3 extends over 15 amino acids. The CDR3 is CASSPTGLKDYEQYF. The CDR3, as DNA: TGTGCCAGCAGTCCGACAGGGCTCAAGGACTACGAGCAGTACTTC.

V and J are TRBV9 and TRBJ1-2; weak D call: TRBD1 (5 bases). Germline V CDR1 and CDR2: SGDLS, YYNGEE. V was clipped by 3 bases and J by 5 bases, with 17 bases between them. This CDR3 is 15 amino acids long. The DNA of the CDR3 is TGTGCCAGCAGCGGAGACCTTCGAGGGGATTATGGCTACACCTTC. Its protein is CASSGDLRGDYGYTF.

This CDR3 is CSAREGRSLISTEAFF. As DNA, the CDR3 is TGCAGTGCTAGAGAGGGCAGGTCGCTAATTTCGACTGAAGCTTTCTTT. The gene calls are TRBV20-1 and TRBJ1-1; no clear D. Germline lookup yields CDR1 DFQATT and CDR2 SNEGSKA (reference sequence). The CDR3 is 16 amino acids. V shed 0 bases and J shed 5 bases, with 19 bases lying between them.